These 20 T cell receptor beta chains were sequenced from one sample in a study of blood T cell repertoires in COVID-19. Only in-frame clones appear in the TCRdb table, and some are missing; sequencing was by immunoSEQ multiplex PCR. This repertoire shows 120,000 to 150,000 clones, about 89% found once; its top ten account for about 37%. Sequenced sample: peripheral blood. The receptors originated from a man aged 50-60 years who had recovered from COVID-19.

The chain carries TRBV13 and TRBJ2-1; 7 bases align to TRBD1. This CDR3 has 17 amino acids. V was pared by 1 base and J by 1 base, with 7 bases of the junction left unmatched. Germline assignment: CDR1 PRHDT and CDR2 FYEKMQ (reference sequence). The CDR3 loop is CASSLDQTGWSYNEQFF. CDR3 nucleotides: TGTGCCAGCAGCTTAGACCAGACAGGGTGGTCCTACAATGAGCAGTTCTTC.

This clone was seen once. The rearrangement joins TRBV20-1 to TRBJ2-1; 7 bases are a match to TRBD2. With V trimmed by 3 bases and J by 4 bases, 6 bases remained unmatched. In germline, CDR1 is DFQATT, CDR2 SNEGSKA (reference sequence). The CDR3 runs 14 residues. The CDR3 region is CSASPRGDYNEQFF. The CDR3 DNA sequence: TGCAGTGCTAGTCCTCGGGGGGATTACAATGAGCAGTTCTTC.

The chain combines TRBV7-8 with TRBJ1-4; D is unclear. The CDR3 is 16 amino acids. The germline V and J ends were trimmed by 5 bases and 0 bases, with 13 bases remaining between them. Germline lookup yields CDR1 SGHVS and CDR2 FQNEAQ. The CDR3, as DNA: TGTGCCAGCAGCCGAGACGGAGATGCAACTAATGAAAAACTGTTTTTT. Translation gives CASSRDGDATNEKLFF. Combining the CDR3 with reference TRBV7-8 and TRBJ1-4 gives the whole variable domain GAGVSQSPRYKVAKRGQDVALRCDPISGHVSLFWYQQALGQGPEFLTYFQNEAQLDKSGLPSDRFFAERPEGSVSTLKIQRTQQEDSAVYLCASSRDGDATNEKLFFGSGTQLSVL.

The V gene is TRBV30, the J gene TRBJ2-7; 7 positions agree with TRBD2. Germline values: CDR1 GTSNPN, CDR2 SVGIG (reference sequence). The CDR3 runs to 14 residues. The V gene end was trimmed by 0 bases and the J gene end by 4 bases; junction bases not matched to a gene: 6. This chain's CDR3 is CAWSVRRGEYEQYF. CDR3 bases: TGTGCCTGGAGTGTACGTCGGGGGGAATACGAGCAGTACTTC.

Details on this clone: One end of the junction fails to match germline, which may point to a read error. V and J are TRBV9 and TRBJ2-2; D is uncertain. Germline loops: CDR1 SGDLS, CDR2 YYNGEE. The CDR3 is 12 residues long. In DNA, the CDR3 is TGTGCCAGCAGCGTTAACAGCGGGGAGCTGTTTTTT. Amino acids: CASSVNSGELFF.

This CDR3 is CSASRVAGGGETQYF. Here the CDR3 DNA reads TGCAGTGCTAGTAGAGTGGCGGGGGGCGGGGAGACCCAGTACTTC. V gene TRBV20-1 combines with J gene TRBJ2-5; 8 nucleotides agree with TRBD2. This CDR3 spans 15 amino acids. The germline CDR1 and CDR2 sequences are DFQATT and SNEGSKA (reference sequence). J lost 5 bases, V lost 3 bases, and 11 bases had no gene match.

This chain joins TRBV6-6 and TRBJ2-7; TRBD1 matches at 9 bases. The V segment lost 4 bases and the J segment 4 bases; nucleotides outside the gene matches: 11. Germline-derived CDR1 and CDR2 are MNHNY and SVGAGI (reference sequence). The CDR3 covers 16 residues. Here the CDR3 DNA reads TGTGCCAGCAGTTCGACCTCCGGGACAGGGTCATACGAGCAGTACTTC. It specifies CASSSTSGTGSYEQYF.

V is TRBV6-5 and J is TRBJ2-2, with D maybe TRBD1 (6 bases). V dropped 6 bases and J dropped 5 bases, with 16 bases sitting between them. Germline loops: CDR1 MNHEY, CDR2 SVGAGI. The CDR3 consists of 15 residues. Here the CDR3 DNA reads TGTGCCAGCAGCCGAGGCGGAACAGGGACCGGGGAGCTGTTTTTT. This codes for CASSRGGTGTGELFF.

The chain joins TRBV20-1 to TRBJ2-5; D unresolved. Germline V lookup: CDR1 DFQATT, CDR2 SNEGSKA (reference sequence). The CDR3 is 11 amino acids. V lost 1 base and J 5 bases, leaving 5 bases between the germline ends. As DNA, the CDR3 is TGCAGTGCTAGAGGGCAGGAGACCCAGTACTTC. Translated, it gives CSARGQETQYF.

The chain carries TRBV5-4 and TRBJ2-1; possibly TRBD1 for D (6 bases). The CDR3 is made up of 13 amino acids. Germline assignment: CDR1 SGHNT and CDR2 YYREEE (reference sequence). The ends were cut back, 4 bases at V and 5 bases at J, with 10 bases in the middle. CDR3 nucleotide sequence: TGTGCCAGCAGCCGGACAGAGAACAATGAGCAGTTCTTC. Its translation: CASSRTENNEQFF.

The chain recombines TRBV6-4 with TRBJ2-1, with D tentatively TRBD1 (6 bases). V lost 6 bases and J 1 base, leaving 16 bases between the germline ends. The CDR3 loop spans 16 amino acids. Germline-derived CDR1 and CDR2 are MRHNA and SNTAGT. This CDR3 is CASSRSHTGSYNEQFF. The CDR3 coding sequence is TGTGCCAGCAGCCGGTCACACACAGGGTCCTACAATGAGCAGTTCTTC.

This clone was picked up a small number of times. This chain links TRBV6-5 with TRBJ1-1, with D unclear. V was trimmed by 2 bases and J by 4 bases, leaving 17 bases between them. CDR1 is MNHEY, CDR2 SVGAGI, per germline. The CDR3 totals 16 residues. The CDR3, as DNA: TGTGCCAGCAGTTACCTCGGCGGTCCCCGAGGCACTGAAGCTTTCTTT. Translation: CASSYLGGPRGTEAFF.

This clone was counted a single time. This sequence joins TRBV2 and TRBJ1-2; 8 bases fit TRBD1. With 4 bases clipped from V and 4 bases from J, the junction kept 5 bases outside the gene matches. Germline lookup yields CDR1 SNHLY and CDR2 FYNNEI. This CDR3 spans 14 amino acids. The chain's CDR3 is CASSVTRGLYGYTF. CDR3 bases: TGTGCCAGCAGTGTGACCAGGGGGCTCTATGGCTACACCTTC. The full variable domain, completed using reference TRBV2 and TRBJ1-2, is EPEVTQTPSHQVTQMGQEVILRCVPISNHLYFYWYRQILGQKVEFLVSFYNNEISEKSEIFDDQFSVERPDGSNFTLKIRSTKLEDSAMYFCASSVTRGLYGYTFGSGTRLTVV.

The J gene is TRBJ2-7, the V gene TRBV10-3, with unresolved D. With 3 bases removed from V and 7 bases from J, the gap between germline ends came to 7 bases. Germline CDR1 reads ENHRY; CDR2 reads SYGVKD. This CDR3 spans 11 amino acids. Here the CDR3 DNA reads TGTGCCATCAGTGATTTGAGTGAGCAGTACTTC. Residues: CAISDLSEQYF.

The V and J genes are TRBV7-2 and TRBJ1-2; 7 positions match TRBD1. Germline trimming cut 2 bases from V and 8 bases from J; bases unmatched to any gene: 11. This CDR3 spans 15 amino acids. Germline loops: CDR1 SGHTA, CDR2 FQGNSA. CDR3 amino acids: CASSLWAVRGEGYTF. CDR3 DNA sequence: TGTGCCAGCAGCTTATGGGCGGTCAGGGGGGAAGGCTACACCTTC. The full variable domain, its missing parts supplied by reference TRBV7-2 and TRBJ1-2, is GAGVSQSPSNKVTEKGKDVELRCDPISGHTALYWYRQSLGQGLEFLIYFQGNSAPDKSGLPSDRFSAERTGGSVSTLTIQRTQQEDSAVYLCASSLWAVRGEGYTFGSGTRLTVV.

The genes are TRBV5-1 and TRBJ1-6; a weak D match, TRBD1 (5 bases). Per germline, CDR1 SGHRS and CDR2 YFSETQ. V lost 0 bases and J 10 bases, leaving 14 bases between the germline ends. This CDR3 is built from 15 residues. This chain's CDR3 is CASSLAGPRGSPLHF. CDR3 DNA: TGCGCCAGCAGCTTGGCAGGGCCCCGAGGCTCACCCCTCCACTTT.

This chain uses TRBV10-2 with TRBJ2-1, with a tentative D call TRBD2 (6 bases). The V end was cut by 0 bases, the J end by 0 bases, with 9 bases between. The CDR3 length is 16 residues. CDR1 is WSHSY and CDR2 is SAAADI in the germline V gene. The CDR3 sequence: CASSESWGDSYNEQFF. CDR3 coding DNA: TGCGCCAGCAGTGAGTCTTGGGGGGACTCCTACAATGAGCAGTTCTTC.

This chain joins TRBV6-5 and TRBJ1-4; D perhaps matches TRBD1 (6 bases). Trimming left V 7 bases short and J 7 bases short, with 13 bases between. This CDR3 has 13 residues. Germline lookup yields CDR1 MNHEY and CDR2 SVGAGI. The DNA of the CDR3 is TGTGCCAGCACGGCAGGGGATGGTGAAAAACTGTTTTTT. It is translated as CASTAGDGEKLFF.

This clone has just one count. The chain is built from TRBV29-1 and TRBJ1-4; the D is unclear. The length of the CDR3 is 12 residues. V was pared by 4 bases and J by 8 bases, with 11 bases between. Germline V gene lookup returns CDR1 SQVTM and CDR2 ANQGSEA. CDR3 residues: CSVALSEEKLFF. For the CDR3, the DNA is TGCAGCGTTGCCCTATCCGAAGAAAAACTGTTTTTT.

The chain couples TRBV30 to TRBJ1-6; 9 bases map to TRBD1. The CDR3 totals 16 residues. Trimming cost V 5 bases and J 0 bases; bases outside gene matches: 5. CDR1 and CDR2 from the germline V gene are GTSNPN and SVGIG (reference sequence). CDR3 residues: CAWGDRASSYNSPLHF. CDR3 nucleotide sequence: TGTGCCTGGGGGGACAGGGCTAGCTCCTATAATTCACCCCTCCACTTT. The whole variable domain, remainder taken from reference TRBV30 and TRBJ1-6, is SQTIHQWPATLVQPVGSPLSLECTVEGTSNPNLYWYRQAAGRGLQLLFYSVGIGQISSEVPQNLSASRPQDRQFILSSKKLLLSDSGFYLCAWGDRASSYNSPLHFGNGTRLTVT.